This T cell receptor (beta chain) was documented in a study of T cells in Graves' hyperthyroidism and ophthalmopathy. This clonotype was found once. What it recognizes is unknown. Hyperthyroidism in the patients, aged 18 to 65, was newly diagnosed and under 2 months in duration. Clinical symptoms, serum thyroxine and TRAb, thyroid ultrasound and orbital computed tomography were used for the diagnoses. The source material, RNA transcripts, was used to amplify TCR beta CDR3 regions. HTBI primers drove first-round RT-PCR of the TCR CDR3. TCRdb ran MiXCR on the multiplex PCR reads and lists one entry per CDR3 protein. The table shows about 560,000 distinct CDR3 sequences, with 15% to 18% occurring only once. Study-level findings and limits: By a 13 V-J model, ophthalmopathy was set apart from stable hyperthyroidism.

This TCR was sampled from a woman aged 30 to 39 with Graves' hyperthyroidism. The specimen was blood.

The CDR3 DNA sequence: TGTGCCAGCAGCGTAGCTCTGGCCGGGGAGCTGTTTTTT. Amino acid sequence: CASSVALAGELFF. The V call is TRBV9, the J call TRBJ2-2; D ambiguous. The V and J ends lost 0 bases and 6 bases respectively, with 6 bases between them. The length of the CDR3 is 13 residues. The V gene's germline CDR1 is SGDLS and CDR2 YYNGEE. Supplemented by reference TRBV9 and TRBJ2-2, the full variable domain reads DSGVTQTPKHLITATGQRVTLRCSPRSGDLSVYWYQQSLDQGLQFLIQYYNGEERAKGNILERFSAQQFPDLHSELNLSSLELGDSALYFCASSVALAGELFFGEGSRLTVL.